This entry lists 11 T cell receptor beta chains sequenced from one sample in a study of identifying expanded T cells in peripheral blood. Libraries were prepared by immunoSEQ multiplex PCR; TCRdb keeps only in-frame clonotypes and omits some of them. Of some 120,000 clones in the sample, 84% were seen once. The specimen sequenced was blood. The receptors originated from a person between 18 and 70 years old in good health.

This clone has more than one count but fewer than ten. This rearrangement joins TRBV2 to TRBJ2-1; D not certain. Germline V gene sequence: CDR1 SNHLY, CDR2 FYNNEI. V shed 4 bases and J shed 0 bases, with 16 bases lying between them. CDR3 size: 17 residues. In DNA, the CDR3 is TGTGCCAGCAGTGCGTATGGCAGTCTGAGCTCCTACAATGAGCAGTTCTTC. It yields the protein CASSAYGSLSSYNEQFF.

The chain joins TRBV4-3 to TRBJ1-6; 7 bases line up with TRBD1. This CDR3 has 17 amino acids. Trimming removed 0 bases from V and 7 bases from J; junction bases left unmatched: 9. Germline V gene lookup returns CDR1 LGHNA and CDR2 YSLEER. The CDR3: CASSQELLGQANSPLHF. The CDR3 DNA reads TGCGCCAGCAGCCAAGAGCTGTTAGGACAGGCGAATTCACCCCTCCACTTT.

The chain combines TRBV2 with TRBJ1-1; TRBD1 is a possible D gene (5 bases). The CDR3 length is 15 residues. Deletions cut 1 base from V and 6 bases from J, with 15 bases between. The germline V gene encodes CDR1 SNHLY and CDR2 FYNNEI. CDR3 loop: CASSEEAVGPAEAFF. CDR3 coding DNA: TGTGCCAGCAGTGAAGAAGCCGTGGGGCCCGCTGAAGCTTTCTTT.

This clone has a handful of counts. The chain combines TRBV19 with TRBJ1-5; TRBD1 agrees at 7 bases. Germline loops: CDR1 LNHDA, CDR2 SQIVND (reference sequence). The CDR3 is 15 amino acids. Trimming cost V 7 bases and J 1 base; bases outside gene matches: 7. CDR3 DNA: TGTGCCAGTATGATGAACAGGGGAAGCAATCAGCCCCAGCATTTT. Its protein is CASMMNRGSNQPQHF.

This clone was seen a single time. The V gene is TRBV28, the J gene TRBJ2-7, with a weak D call TRBD1 (7 bases). This CDR3 contains 14 residues. From germline, CDR1 is MDHEN and CDR2 SYDVKM. The germline V and J ends were trimmed by 5 bases and 2 bases, with 13 bases remaining between them. CDR3 nucleotide sequence: TGTGCCAGCAGTCTGCGGGACAGAACCTACGAGCAGTACTTC. Translation gives CASSLRDRTYEQYF.

The chain joins TRBV19 to TRBJ2-2; 7 bases are a match to TRBD1. V shed 5 bases, J shed 3 bases, and the junction held 6 bases outside the gene matches. Per germline, CDR1 LNHDA and CDR2 SQIVND (reference sequence). The CDR3 sequence is 15 residues long. CDR3: CASSRGQAYTGELFF. In DNA, the CDR3 is TGTGCCAGTAGTCGAGGACAGGCCTACACCGGGGAGCTGTTTTTT.

The V and J genes are TRBV7-2 and TRBJ2-1; possibly TRBD2 for D (6 bases). Trimming cost V 1 base and J 7 bases, with 14 bases left between them. The CDR3 length is 15 residues. In germline, CDR1 is SGHTA, CDR2 FQGNSA. This CDR3 reads CASSLVGEVRNEQFF. Here the CDR3 DNA reads TGTGCCAGCAGCTTAGTGGGGGAGGTACGGAATGAGCAGTTCTTC.

The chain combines TRBV7-9 with TRBJ2-1; tentative D call: TRBD1 (5 bases). CDR1 and CDR2 from the germline V gene are SEHNR and FQNEAQ (reference sequence). The CDR3 extends over 14 amino acids. Trimming removed 1 base from V and 4 bases from J, with 8 bases in between. CDR3 in amino acids: CASSLDAGYNEQFF. The CDR3 coding sequence is TGTGCCAGCAGCTTAGATGCAGGGTACAATGAGCAGTTCTTC.

J is TRBJ2-7 and V is TRBV30; 7 nucleotides match TRBD1. V gave up 3 bases and J gave up 1 base; unmatched junction bases: 6. Germline CDR1 reads GTSNPN; CDR2 reads SVGIG (reference sequence). CDR3 length: 14 residues. The CDR3 is CAWRKQGTSYEQYF. The CDR3 DNA reads TGTGCCTGGAGGAAACAGGGGACATCCTACGAGCAGTACTTC.

This chain connects TRBV7-8 to TRBJ2-3, with D tentatively TRBD2 (5 bases). The CDR3 contains 15 residues. Between the trimmed V and J ends, which lost 4 bases and 4 bases, there was a span of 15 bases. CDR1 is SGHVS and CDR2 is FQNEAQ in the germline V gene. Here the CDR3 reads CASSSLGLAADTQYF. The CDR3 DNA reads TGTGCCAGCAGCTCTCTGGGCCTAGCCGCAGATACGCAGTATTTT.

This chain uses TRBV27 with TRBJ2-7; the D is unclear. The V gene's germline CDR1 is MNHEY and CDR2 SMNVEV (reference sequence). V lost 3 bases, J lost 2 bases, and 11 bases lay in between. The CDR3 contains 14 residues. The CDR3, as DNA: TGTGCCAGCAGTTTCGGTAGGGATACCTACGAGCAGTACTTC. It specifies CASSFGRDTYEQYF.